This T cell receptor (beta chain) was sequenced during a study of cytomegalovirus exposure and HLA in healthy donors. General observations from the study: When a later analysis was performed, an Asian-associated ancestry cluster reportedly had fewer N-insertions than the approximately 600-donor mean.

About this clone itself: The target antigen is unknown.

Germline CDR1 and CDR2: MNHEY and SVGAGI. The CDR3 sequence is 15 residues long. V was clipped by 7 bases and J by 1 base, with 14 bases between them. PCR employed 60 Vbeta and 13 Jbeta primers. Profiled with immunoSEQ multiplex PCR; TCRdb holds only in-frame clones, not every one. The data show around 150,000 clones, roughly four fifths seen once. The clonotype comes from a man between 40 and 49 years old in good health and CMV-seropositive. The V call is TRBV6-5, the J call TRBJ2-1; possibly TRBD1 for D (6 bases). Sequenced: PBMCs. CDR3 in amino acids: CASNPGTTSYNEQFF. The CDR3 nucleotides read TGTGCCAGCAACCCCGGGACAACATCCTACAATGAGCAGTTCTTC.